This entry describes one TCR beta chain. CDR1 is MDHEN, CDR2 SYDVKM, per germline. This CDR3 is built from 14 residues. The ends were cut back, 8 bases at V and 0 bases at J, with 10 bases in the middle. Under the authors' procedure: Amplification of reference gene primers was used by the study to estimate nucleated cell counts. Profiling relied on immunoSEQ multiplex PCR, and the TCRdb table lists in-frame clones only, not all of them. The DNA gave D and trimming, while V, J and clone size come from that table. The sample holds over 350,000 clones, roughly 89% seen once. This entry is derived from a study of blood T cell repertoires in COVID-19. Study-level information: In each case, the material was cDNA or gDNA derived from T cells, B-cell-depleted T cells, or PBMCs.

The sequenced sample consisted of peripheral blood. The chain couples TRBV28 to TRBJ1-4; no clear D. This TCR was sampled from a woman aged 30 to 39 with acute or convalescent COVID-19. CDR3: CASADIATNEKLFF. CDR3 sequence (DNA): TGTGCCAGCGCCGACATAGCAACTAATGAAAAACTGTTTTTT. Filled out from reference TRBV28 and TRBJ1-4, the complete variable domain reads DVKVTQSSRYLVKRTGEKVFLECVQDMDHENMFWYRQDPGLGLRLIYFSYDVKMKEKGDIPEGYSVSREKKERFSLILESASTNQTSMYLCASADIATNEKLFFGSGTQLSVL.